Sequencing of this T cell receptor (beta chain) was carried out in a study of T cell responses to AZD1222 COVID-19 vaccine. Study-wide findings and caveats: Nearly half of the spike-specific TCRs reportedly recognize variant regions that carry no mutations.

Some clones are missing from TCRdb's copy, which holds only in-frame ones; the method was immunoSEQ multiplex PCR. The table records about 73,000 clones, about 78% of them present only once. To note about this clone: As yet, its antigen is unknown.

The V end was cut by 7 bases, the J end by 6 bases, with 13 bases between. CDR3 length: 13 residues. Whether given at about 4 or about 12 weeks, second doses were pooled. The specimen comprised peripheral blood, sampled 28 days after the second AZD1222 dose. The chain employs TRBV12-3 or TRBV12-4 and TRBJ2-1, with D possibly matching TRBD2 (5 bases). The source of this sequence is an adult who received the AZD1222 COVID-19 vaccine. Here the CDR3 DNA reads TGTGCCAGCACGCCGGCGGGCTTCAATGAGCAGTTCTTC. As protein: CASTPAGFNEQFF.